Described below is a single T cell receptor beta chain sequence and its context. This sample was included in a study of control samples from healthy donors and cancer patients. Assay: immunoSEQ multiplex PCR; the TCRdb copy retains only in-frame clones and omits some. The table includes 20,000 to 25,000 clones, 85% detected once. This TCR was recovered from a man in his 60s with head and neck cancer. The specimen was PBMCs.

The CDR3 is CASRRGLAASRGTGELFF. The CDR3 DNA reads TGTGCCAGCAGGCGGGGACTAGCGGCTTCCCGGGGCACCGGGGAGCTGTTTTTT. The V call is TRBV7-9, the J call TRBJ2-2; 11 bases agree with TRBD2. The CDR3 contains 18 residues. V gave up 6 bases and J gave up 4 bases; unmatched junction bases: 13. The germline V gene has CDR1 SEHNR and CDR2 FQNEAQ (reference sequence). The full variable domain, its missing parts supplied by reference TRBV7-9 and TRBJ2-2, is DTGVSQNPRHKITKRGQNVTFRCDPISEHNRLYWYRQTLGQGPEFLTYFQNEAQLEKSRLLSDRFSAERPKGSFSTLEIQRTEQGDSAMYLCASRRGLAASRGTGELFFGEGSRLTVL.